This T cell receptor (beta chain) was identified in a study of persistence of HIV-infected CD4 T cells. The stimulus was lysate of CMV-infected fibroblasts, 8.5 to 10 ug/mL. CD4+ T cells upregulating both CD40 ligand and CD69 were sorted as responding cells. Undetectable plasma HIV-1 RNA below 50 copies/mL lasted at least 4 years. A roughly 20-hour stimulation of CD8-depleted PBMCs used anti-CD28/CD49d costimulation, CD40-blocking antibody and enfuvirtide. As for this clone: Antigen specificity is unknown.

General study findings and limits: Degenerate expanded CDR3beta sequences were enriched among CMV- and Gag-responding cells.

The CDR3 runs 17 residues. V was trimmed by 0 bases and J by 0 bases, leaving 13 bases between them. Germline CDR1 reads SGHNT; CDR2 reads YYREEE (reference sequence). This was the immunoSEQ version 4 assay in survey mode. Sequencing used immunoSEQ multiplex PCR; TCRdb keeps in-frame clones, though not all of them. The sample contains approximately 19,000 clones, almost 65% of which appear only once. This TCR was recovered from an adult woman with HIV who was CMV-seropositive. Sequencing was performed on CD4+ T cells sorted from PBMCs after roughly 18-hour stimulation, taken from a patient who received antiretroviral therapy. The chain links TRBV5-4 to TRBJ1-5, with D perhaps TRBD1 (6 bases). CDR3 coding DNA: TGTGCCAGCAGCTTGGCGCTAGCGGGGGCTAGCAATCAGCCCCAGCATTTT. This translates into CASSLALAGASNQPQHF.